A single sample is the source of the 25 T cell receptor beta chains below, sequenced in a study of blood T cell repertoires in COVID-19. The table came from immunoSEQ multiplex PCR; TCRdb's copy has only in-frame clones and leaves some out. Among almost 65,000 clones listed, about 88% were seen once. The sequencing sample was made of peripheral blood. The receptors were sampled from a woman aged 55-70 years with COVID-19, enrolled during active disease.

The genes are TRBV25-1 and TRBJ2-1; 9 bases align to TRBD2. After removal of 2 bases from V and 4 bases from J, the junction contained 9 bases not matched to a gene. The CDR3 sequence is 17 residues long. Looked up from germline, CDR1 is MGHDK and CDR2 is SYGVNS. The CDR3 DNA reads as TGTGCCAGCAGTGAAGAGTACACGAGCGGGGGGTACAATGAGCAGTTCTTC. This gives the protein CASSEEYTSGGYNEQFF.

This chain connects TRBV10-2 to TRBJ2-1; no definite D call. The V end lost 8 bases, the J end lost 9 bases, and 5 bases lay between the germline ends. CDR3 length equals 9 residues. Germline CDR1 WSHSY, CDR2 SAAADI. The CDR3 loop is CASGLEQFF. The CDR3 region has the DNA TGCGCCAGCGGCCTTGAGCAGTTCTTC.

The sample holds one count of this clone. This chain connects TRBV6-5 to TRBJ2-1, with TRBD2 identical over 14 bases. Germline assignment: CDR1 MNHEY and CDR2 SVGAGI. J gave up 12 bases and V 2 bases, and 3 bases lay outside the gene matches. The CDR3 runs 14 residues. The DNA for the CDR3 is TGTGCCAGCAGTTACACCGGACTAGCGGGGGGGCAGTTCTTC. Its protein product is CASSYTGLAGGQFF.

The rearrangement joins TRBV18 to TRBJ2-1; TRBD1 agrees at 10 bases. V lost 3 bases to trimming and J lost 2 bases; unmatched junction nucleotides: 4. Per the germline V gene, CDR1 is KGHSH and CDR2 is LQKENI. CDR3 length equals 16 residues. The CDR3 coding sequence is TGTGCCAGCTCACCGCCGGGACAGGGGACCTACAATGAGCAGTTCTTC. Translated, it gives CASSPPGQGTYNEQFF.

V gene TRBV7-9 combines with J gene TRBJ1-2, with D hard to call. The germline V gene encodes CDR1 SEHNR and CDR2 FQNEAQ (reference sequence). Deletions cut 5 bases from V and 0 bases from J, with 7 bases between. This CDR3 is 13 amino acids long. The CDR3 loop is CASSLGANYGYTF. CDR3 nucleotides: TGTGCCAGCAGCCTGGGAGCTAACTATGGCTACACCTTC.

Concerning this clone: The junction departs from germline at one end; a sequencing error may be responsible. The chain is built from TRBV5-4 and TRBJ1-1; 7 bases fit TRBD1. CDR1 SGHNT and CDR2 YYREEE come from the germline V gene (reference sequence). CDR3 size: 17 residues. The CDR3 loop is CASSHKEGARLNTKAFF. The CDR3 DNA is TGTGCCAGCAGCCATAAGGAGGGGGCCCGTCTGAACACTAAAGCTTTCTTT.

The V call is TRBV3-1 (or the pseudogene TRBV3-2), the J call TRBJ1-5; no reliable D call. Germline values: CDR1 LGHDT, CDR2 YNNKEL (reference sequence). The CDR3 length is 16 residues. Deletions cut 2 bases from V and 4 bases from J, with 15 bases between. The CDR3 nucleotides are TGTGCCAGCAGCCAACCGACGTCAGGTACGAATCAGCCCCAGCATTTT. Translation gives CASSQPTSGTNQPQHF.

The chain carries TRBV30 and TRBJ1-2; weak D call: TRBD1 (6 bases). The CDR3 is 13 residues long. Trimming pared 1 base from V and 8 bases from J, leaving 14 bases between. From germline, CDR1 is GTSNPN and CDR2 SVGIG (reference sequence). CDR3 sequence: CAWSGRRRGGYTF. In nucleotides, the CDR3 is TGTGCCTGGAGTGGCAGGAGAAGGGGGGGCTACACCTTC.

The CDR3 nucleotides read TGTGCCAGCAGCCTGGGGGCTTCCTCCTACAATGAGCAGTTCTTC. It specifies CASSLGASSYNEQFF. The chain couples TRBV3-1 (or the pseudogene TRBV3-2) to TRBJ2-1, with D perhaps TRBD1 (6 bases). There are 15 residues in the CDR3. From germline, CDR1 is LGHDT and CDR2 YNNKEL (reference sequence). The germline V and J ends were trimmed by 4 bases and 0 bases, with 10 bases remaining between them.

The J gene is TRBJ2-4, the V gene TRBV7-9; maybe TRBD1 (5 bases). CDR3 size: 19 residues. V gave up 5 bases and J gave up 1 base, with 24 bases separating them. CDR1 is SEHNR, CDR2 FQNEAQ, per germline (reference sequence). CDR3 sequence: CASSHVRGVGREAKNIQYF. The DNA for the CDR3 is TGTGCCAGCAGCCACGTTCGAGGTGTGGGGCGCGAGGCCAAAAACATTCAGTACTTC.

The chain recombines TRBV18 with TRBJ1-2; D is perhaps TRBD1 (5 bases). Germline CDR1 is KGHSH and CDR2 is LQKENI. The CDR3 extends over 14 amino acids. V was cut by 2 bases and J by 4 bases, with 11 bases left in between. CDR3 bases: TGTGCCAGCTCACCATCCAGGGAATCCTATGGCTACACCTTC. It codes for CASSPSRESYGYTF.

Worth noting for this clone: At the DNA level, this CDR3 is encoded by other sequences in the same sample as well. The chain employs TRBV7-2 and TRBJ1-2, with TRBD1 matching over 8 bases. The ends lost 1 base at V and 4 bases at J; junction bases unmatched: 2. Germline V lookup: CDR1 SGHTA, CDR2 FQGNSA. The CDR3 totals 14 residues. The CDR3 coding sequence is TGTGCCAGCAGCTTAGGGACAGGGAGCTATGGCTACACCTTC. Translating it yields CASSLGTGSYGYTF. Full variable domain (remainder filled in from reference TRBV7-2 and TRBJ1-2): GAGVSQSPSNKVTEKGKDVELRCDPISGHTALYWYRQSLGQGLEFLIYFQGNSAPDKSGLPSDRFSAERTGGSVSTLTIQRTQQEDSAVYLCASSLGTGSYGYTFGSGTRLTVV.

This chain uses TRBV19 with TRBJ1-3; D gene uncertain. The germline V gene has CDR1 LNHDA and CDR2 SQIVND (reference sequence). Trimming stripped 3 bases from V and 2 bases from J, with 11 bases between. The CDR3 is 15 amino acids. The CDR3 loop is CASSMGGNTGNTIYF. As DNA, the CDR3 is TGTGCCAGTAGTATGGGAGGCAACACTGGAAACACCATATATTTT.

J is TRBJ1-5 and V is TRBV11-2; 8 positions match TRBD1. CDR1 is SGHAT, CDR2 FQNNGV, per germline. J lost 5 bases, V lost 1 base, and 13 bases had no gene match. The length of the CDR3 is 18 residues. CDR3 amino acids: CASSLVRGRDRGHQPQHF. The CDR3 nucleotides are TGTGCCAGCAGCTTAGTCAGGGGGCGGGATAGGGGCCATCAGCCCCAGCATTTT.

The chain has TRBV27 and TRBJ2-7; 12 bases map to TRBD2. This CDR3 spans 16 amino acids. Germline V lookup: CDR1 MNHEY, CDR2 SMNVEV (reference sequence). After removal of 5 bases from V and 2 bases from J, the junction contained 7 bases not matched to a gene. CDR3 bases: TGTGCCAGCAGTGATCCTTGGACTAGCGGGGCCTACGAGCAGTACTTC. This encodes CASSDPWTSGAYEQYF.

This sequence joins TRBV6-5 and TRBJ1-2, with 9 bases fitting TRBD1. CDR3 size: 15 residues. The V segment lost 3 bases and the J segment 4 bases; nucleotides outside the gene matches: 6. Germline V lookup: CDR1 MNHEY, CDR2 SVGAGI. CDR3 sequence (DNA): TGTGCCAGCAGTTATCAACAGGGGGCGGCCTATGGCTACACCTTC. This sequence encodes CASSYQQGAAYGYTF.

The chain employs TRBV5-1 and TRBJ2-4; TRBD1 aligns across 10 bases. This CDR3 is built from 19 residues. J lost 7 bases, V lost 3 bases, and 19 bases had no gene match. Germline V gives CDR1 SGHRS, CDR2 YFSETQ. The CDR3 is CASSSYPPGILDRGNIQYF. CDR3 DNA sequence: TGCGCCAGCAGCTCCTATCCTCCGGGCATTTTGGACAGGGGGAACATTCAGTACTTC.

The genes are TRBV2 and TRBJ2-1, with 10 bases identical to TRBD2. This CDR3 comprises 15 residues. Germline assignment: CDR1 SNHLY and CDR2 FYNNEI. Trimming removed 5 bases from V and 4 bases from J; junction bases left unmatched: 5. CDR3 protein: CASSSSGGLYNEQFF. The CDR3 DNA is TGTGCCAGCAGTTCTAGCGGGGGACTGTACAATGAGCAGTTCTTC.

This rearrangement joins TRBV7-2 to TRBJ1-2, with 9 nucleotides matching TRBD1. The CDR3 spans 13 residues. The V and J ends lost 4 bases and 7 bases, in that order; junction bases with no gene match: 4. Germline lookup yields CDR1 SGHTA and CDR2 FQGNSA. The CDR3 reads CASSSGQGLGYTF. For the CDR3, the DNA is TGTGCCAGCAGCTCGGGACAGGGACTTGGCTACACCTTC.

In DNA form, the CDR3 reads TGTGCCAGTAGTGGACTTGACGAATACAATGAGCAGTTCTTC. It codes for CASSGLDEYNEQFF. The chain is built from TRBV19 and TRBJ2-1; tentative D call: TRBD2 (5 bases). CDR1 and CDR2 from the germline V gene are LNHDA and SQIVND (reference sequence). This CDR3 has 14 amino acids. With 5 bases removed from V and 4 bases from J, the gap between germline ends came to 12 bases. The full variable domain, completed using reference TRBV19 and TRBJ2-1, is DGGITQSPKYLFRKEGQNVTLSCEQNLNHDAMYWYRQDPGQGLRLIYYSQIVNDFQKGDIAEGYSVSREKKESFPLTVTSAQKNPTAFYLCASSGLDEYNEQFFGPGTRLTVL.

This clone was detected once. The J gene is TRBJ1-3, the V gene TRBV7-2, with 8 bases lining up with TRBD1. From germline, CDR1 is SGHTA and CDR2 FQGNSA. The CDR3 contains 16 residues. J gave up 4 bases and V 4 bases, and 9 bases lay outside the gene matches. The CDR3 spells CASSSLGGTGGNTIYF. For the CDR3, the DNA is TGTGCCAGCAGCTCCCTCGGGGGGACAGGAGGAAACACCATATATTTT.

V usage is TRBV29-1 and J usage is TRBJ1-1, with D uncertain. Germline V lookup: CDR1 SQVTM, CDR2 ANQGSEA. This CDR3 spans 11 amino acids. The V and J ends lost 4 bases and 4 bases respectively, with 7 bases between them. CDR3 bases: TGCAGCGTTGCCAGGCTCACTGAAGCTTTCTTT. This codes for CSVARLTEAFF.

In regard to this clone: The sample contains more than one DNA sequence encoding this CDR3. The gene calls are TRBV19 and TRBJ1-2, with D maybe TRBD1 (6 bases). The CDR3 contains 12 residues. Germline V gene lookup returns CDR1 LNHDA and CDR2 SQIVND (reference sequence). The V end lost 5 bases, the J end lost 5 bases, and 9 bases lay between the germline ends. The CDR3 sequence: CASSVQGYGYTF. CDR3 coding DNA: TGTGCCAGTAGTGTACAGGGTTATGGCTACACCTTC.

V gene TRBV27 combines with J gene TRBJ1-2, with TRBD1 identical over 9 bases. The CDR3 has 11 amino acids. Trimming at V came to 6 bases and at J to 8 bases, leaving 1 base not matched to a gene. CDR1 and CDR2 from the germline V gene are MNHEY and SMNVEV (reference sequence). The CDR3: CASRQGAGYTF. The CDR3 DNA is TGTGCCAGCAGACAGGGGGCGGGCTACACCTTC.

The chain carries TRBV4-3 and TRBJ2-1; 7 bases agree with TRBD2. The CDR3 runs to 16 residues. V dropped 1 base and J dropped 4; count of bases not matched to a gene: 7. CDR1 and CDR2 (germline): LGHNA, YSLEER. CDR3 residues: CASSQVLAETYNEQFF. CDR3 DNA: TGCGCCAGCAGCCAAGTCCTAGCGGAAACTTACAATGAGCAGTTCTTC.